This entry lists 9 T cell receptor beta chains sequenced from one sample in a study of T cells after yellow fever vaccination. TCRdb called the 5' RACE reads again in MiXCR, with one record for every CDR3 protein. The table records about 400,000 distinct CDR3 sequences, 6.2% of them present only once. The sample consisted of PBMCs, taken 5 days after the yellow fever booster vaccination. The receptors stem from a man aged 30 to 45 who received the YFV17D yellow fever vaccine.

The gene calls are TRBV29-1 and TRBJ2-7, with D tentatively TRBD2 (5 bases). The germline V and J ends were trimmed by 4 bases and 0 bases, with 10 bases remaining between them. This CDR3 region has 13 residues. Germline V lookup: CDR1 SQVTM, CDR2 ANQGSEA. CDR3 protein: CSVGTASSYEQYF. The CDR3 nucleotides are TGCAGCGTTGGGACTGCCTCCTCCTACGAGCAGTACTTC.

This clonotype was observed many times. The rearrangement uses TRBV20-1 and TRBJ2-3, with D possibly TRBD1 on 6 matching bases. The CDR3 has 14 residues. The germline V gene has CDR1 DFQATT and CDR2 SNEGSKA (reference sequence). V was clipped by 6 bases and J by 5 bases, with 18 bases between them. The CDR3, as DNA: TGCAGTGCCAAGAGAGGGGGTGGCGGAGATACGCAGTATTTT. Protein: CSAKRGGGGDTQYF.

This clonotype was observed a few times. The chain employs TRBV7-2 and TRBJ2-4; TRBD1 matches 9 bases. The germline gives CDR1 SGHTA, CDR2 FQGNSA. V lost 5 bases to trimming and J lost 6 bases; unmatched junction nucleotides: 5. The CDR3 is 14 amino acids. CDR3 DNA sequence: TGTGCCAGCAGCCCACGGGACAGGGTAAACATTCAGTACTTC. This sequence encodes CASSPRDRVNIQYF.

The V and J genes are TRBV25-1 and TRBJ2-7; the match to TRBD1 covers 7 bases. Germline loops: CDR1 MGHDK, CDR2 SYGVNS. The CDR3 has 13 residues. Trimming cost V 8 bases and J 2 bases; bases outside gene matches: 6. CDR3 loop: CASADRVPYEQYF. CDR3 in DNA: TGTGCCAGCGCAGACAGGGTCCCCTACGAGCAGTACTTC.

The chain couples TRBV6-4 to TRBJ2-5; 8 bases agree with TRBD1. The germline V gene has CDR1 MRHNA and CDR2 SNTAGT. The CDR3 totals 20 residues. V was pared by 10 bases and J by 0 bases, with 25 bases of the junction left unmatched. For the CDR3, the DNA is TGTGCCACCGACCCTTCAGGACAGGGTAGACGCGCGTCCCACCAAGAGACCCAGTACTTC. This gives the protein CATDPSGQGRRASHQETQYF.

In its sample, this clonotype was seen a few times. The V call is TRBV20-1, the J call TRBJ2-1; 10 bases are shared with TRBD2. Germline assignment: CDR1 DFQATT and CDR2 SNEGSKA (reference sequence). Trimming at V came to 0 bases and at J to 7 bases, leaving 6 bases not matched to a gene. This CDR3 is built from 15 residues. CDR3 DNA sequence: TGCAGTGCTAGAGATCCTAGCGGGAGTGGAAATGAGCAGTTCTTC. Translated, it gives CSARDPSGSGNEQFF.

This clonotype was counted only a few times. The chain carries TRBV20-1 and TRBJ2-7, with a weak D call TRBD2 (5 bases). CDR3 size: 11 residues. V was trimmed by 6 bases and J by 1 base, leaving 7 bases between them. The germline V gene has CDR1 DFQATT and CDR2 SNEGSKA (reference sequence). The CDR3 DNA follows: TGCAGTGCGTTAGCGTCCTACGAGCAGTACTTC. It specifies CSALASYEQYF.

This clonotype was seen more than once but under ten times. The chain couples TRBV29-1 to TRBJ2-1; the D is unclear. CDR1 and CDR2 (germline): SQVTM, ANQGSEA. Trimming cost V 8 bases and J 0 bases, with 11 bases left between them. The CDR3 runs to 13 residues. DNA for the CDR3: TGCAGCCTCACCCATTACTCCTACAATGAGCAGTTCTTC. Encoded protein: CSLTHYSYNEQFF.

This clonotype was recorded many times. The chain links TRBV5-6 to TRBJ2-7; D is ambiguous. The CDR3 spans 11 residues. Germline CDR1 is SGHDT and CDR2 is YYEEEE. Trimming removed 3 bases from V and 4 bases from J, with 5 bases in between. The chain's CDR3 is CASSYEYEQYF. The CDR3 DNA sequence: TGTGCCAGCAGCTATGAATACGAGCAGTACTTC.